Shown below are 14 T cell receptor beta chains from a single sample sequenced in a study of tumor-infiltrating lymphocytes in primary liver carcinoma. Between roughly 18 and 30 mg of unsorted bulk tissue served as the source from which RNA and DNA were co-extracted. Researchers generated TCR beta cDNA from around 0.55 ug of total RNA, relying on a constant-region primer. Amplification in three nested multiplex PCR rounds with slightly modified ARM-PCR gave rise to TCR beta libraries. The first two PCR rounds used TRBV1-TRBV30 primers with a Cbeta primer, 9 to 11 cycles each. TCRdb re-called the multiplex PCR reads with MiXCR, one entry per CDR3 protein. The sample consists of roughly 100,000 distinct CDR3 sequences, 55% to 80% of them appearing once. Specimen: liver tumor tissue from sampling region 2. Indicated subset: tumor region T2, inferior pole. Source of these receptors: a woman aged 55-69 years with primary liver carcinoma and hepatitis B virus infection.

As regards this clonotype: It is likely a read error, because the conserved phenylalanine at the end of the CDR3 is missing. The DNA is left out, because the CDR3 cannot be placed on it with certainty; the CDR3 is given as TCRdb lists it. V is TRBV29-1 and J is TRBJ2-5. From its first to its last residue, the CDR3 has 13 amino acids. CDR1 is SQVTM, CDR2 ANQGSEA, per germline. The CDR3 loop is CSVGPRSQETRYL.

This clonotype was detected a few times. CDR3 bases: TGTGCCAGCAGGGACACTAGCGGGGGTGACACAGATACGCAGTATTTT. Its translation: CASRDTSGGDTDTQYF. This rearrangement joins TRBV28 to TRBJ2-3; 11 bases align to TRBD2. The CDR3 extends over 16 amino acids. With 6 bases clipped from V and 2 bases from J, the junction kept 7 bases outside the gene matches. Germline V gives CDR1 MDHEN, CDR2 SYDVKM.

The chain has TRBV7-2 and TRBJ1-2, with D uncertain. With 3 bases removed from V and 4 bases from J, the gap between germline ends came to 6 bases. This CDR3 has 12 residues. Germline lookup yields CDR1 SGHTA and CDR2 FQGNSA. The CDR3, as DNA: TGTGCCAGCAGCTTTCGCATCTATGGCTACACCTTC. Translating gives CASSFRIYGYTF.

As to this clonotype: It is likely a read error, because the conserved phenylalanine at the end of the CDR3 is missing. V and J are TRBV6-5 and TRBJ2-4, with D unclear. The CDR3 extends over 13 amino acids. Looked up from germline, CDR1 is MNHEY and CDR2 is SVGAGI. CDR3 protein: CASSYSKENIQYL. As DNA, the CDR3 is TGTGCCAGCAGTTACTCGAAGGAGAACATACAGTACCTC.

In the case of this clonotype: Sequence at one end of the junction differs from germline and may be a read error. This chain uses TRBV11-2 with TRBJ2-1, with D unclear. The CDR3 has 15 amino acids. Germline V CDR1 and CDR2: SGHAT, FQNNGV. CDR3 coding DNA: TGTACCAGCAACTTAGATGGTAGCTCCCACAATGAGCAGTTCTTC. This gives the protein CTSNLDGSSHNEQFF.

CDR3 region: CASSFSGPYGYTF. The CDR3 DNA is TGTGCCAGCAGTTTCTCAGGGCCCTATGGCTACACCTTC. J is TRBJ1-2 and V is TRBV28, with a weak D call TRBD1 (5 bases). The CDR3 extends over 13 amino acids. Germline CDR1 reads MDHEN; CDR2 reads SYDVKM. Trimming pared 3 bases from V and 4 bases from J, leaving 9 bases between.

As for this clonotype: One junction end does not reproduce the germline sequence, and a read error may be involved. The chain has TRBV28 and TRBJ2-3, with 7 bases fitting TRBD2. CDR3 size: 17 residues. Germline assignment: CDR1 MDHEN and CDR2 SYDVKM. This CDR3 is CASSSNVAGVPADTLYF. The CDR3 bases are TGTGCCAGCAGTTCCAACGTGGCGGGAGTCCCTGCAGATACGCTGTATTTT.

This clonotype was counted ten times or more. The rearrangement uses TRBV4-1 and TRBJ1-1, with a weak D call TRBD1 (5 bases). The ends were cut back, 7 bases at V and 0 bases at J, with 9 bases in the middle. Germline values: CDR1 MGHRA, CDR2 YSYEKL. The length of the CDR3 is 13 residues. The CDR3 region has the DNA TGCGCCAGCAATGGGGGTCTGAACACTGAAGCTTTCTTT. Translation: CASNGGLNTEAFF.

The chain employs TRBV10-3 and TRBJ2-3; D not certain. The J call may be incorrect, as the DNA end agrees better with TRBJ1-5. From germline, CDR1 is ENHRY and CDR2 SYGVKD. The CDR3 loop spans 14 amino acids. CDR3 sequence: CTTRSGSGTDTQHF. The CDR3 DNA follows: TGTACCACCAGAAGCGGGAGCGGCACGGATACGCAGCATTTT.

CDR3 DNA: TGTGCCAGCCACTTAGTGGGACAGCACACAGATACGCAGTATTTT. This codes for CASHLVGQHTDTQYF. The chain couples TRBV11-2 to TRBJ2-3, with 7 bases fitting TRBD1. The V gene's germline CDR1 is SGHAT and CDR2 FQNNGV. The CDR3 is 15 residues long. The V segment lost 8 bases and the J segment 2 bases; nucleotides outside the gene matches: 10.

This clonotype was detected once. One end of the junction fails to match germline, which may point to a read error. This sequence joins TRBV28 and TRBJ2-1; 9 bases fit TRBD2. The V gene's germline CDR1 is MDHEN and CDR2 SYDVKM. The CDR3 spans 16 residues. The CDR3 sequence: CASTAISGRSPNDQFF. In nucleotides, the CDR3 is TGTGCCAGTACCGCCATTAGCGGGAGATCTCCTAATGATCAGTTCTTC.

As regards this clonotype: A single base separates this from a much larger clone, so it may be a read error. This chain links TRBV10-3 with TRBJ1-3, with D uncertain. The germline gives CDR1 ENHRY, CDR2 SYGVKD. This CDR3 region has 13 residues. The CDR3 nucleotides read TGTGCCACCAGTGATCAGGCTGGAAACACCATATATTTT. Amino acids: CATSDQAGNTIYF.

This rearrangement joins TRBV6-2 or TRBV6-3 to TRBJ2-7; 8 bases fit TRBD1. Germline V CDR1 and CDR2: MNHEY, SVGEGT. This CDR3 has 15 amino acids. CDR3 region: CASSFRQGRIYEQYF. CDR3 nucleotides: TGTGCTAGCTCCTTTCGACAGGGGCGAATCTACGAGCAGTACTTC.

As for this clonotype: Lacking the conserved final phenylalanine or tryptophan, this CDR3 likely reflects a read error. The DNA is left out, because the CDR3 cannot be placed on it with certainty; the CDR3 is given as TCRdb lists it. CDR3 sequence: CACSIGSGMFLL. The chain is built from TRBV6-5 and TRBJ1-2. The germline V gene has CDR1 MNHEY and CDR2 SVGAGI. The length of the CDR3 is 12 amino acids, counting both ends.